This T cell receptor (beta chain) was recorded in a study of CD8+ T cells in alopecia areata. Study as a whole: Treated patients were given 5 to 10 mg oral tofacitinib twice daily.

The treatment denotes: oral pan-JAK inhibitor, 5-10 mg twice daily. As part of sample collection, lesional scalp punch biopsies and peripheral blood were taken from alopecia areata patients. Reverse transcribed after extraction, RNA yielded cDNA as the sequencing template. Produced via immunoSEQ multiplex PCR; TCRdb's table is partial and in-frame only. In the table there are 80,000 or so clones, around 65% of which are singletons. This CDR3 has 14 amino acids. V was cut by 0 bases and J by 4 bases, with 5 bases left in between. The germline CDR1 and CDR2 sequences are SGHRS and YFSETQ. This chain connects TRBV5-1 to TRBJ2-6; D unresolved. The clonotype originates from a human donor with alopecia areata. The sequencing used CD8+ T cells sorted from blood, collected at week 24, from a patient treated with tofacitinib. Written as DNA, the CDR3 is TGCGCCAGCAGCTTGGCCCCGGGGGCCAACGTCCTGACTTTC. This codes for CASSLAPGANVLTF.